Given below is one T cell receptor (beta chain) in context. Assay: immunoSEQ multiplex PCR; the TCRdb copy retains only in-frame clones and omits some. The sample records about 470,000 clones, roughly 87% being singletons. Specified treatment: some 20 received Ad26.COV2.S at low or high dose, single or two shots; 5 received placebo; per-sample allocation not given. Samples came from day 63 after the first vaccine or placebo injection. The source of the sample is a study of Ad26.COV2.S vaccination and SARS-CoV-2 variants. Trimming removed 2 bases from V and 0 bases from J, with 8 bases in between. The germline gives CDR1 SGHDN, CDR2 FVKESK. The CDR3 contains 14 residues.

This chain connects TRBV14 to TRBJ2-7; possible D gene TRBD2, 6 bases. The sequence was obtained from a person between 18 and 65 years old who received the Ad26.COV2.S COVID-19 vaccine or a placebo. The specimen comprised peripheral blood, sampled in a trial of Ad26.COV2.S vaccine versus placebo. CDR3 in amino acids: CASSQIGSSYEQYF. The CDR3 DNA is TGTGCCAGCAGCCAAATCGGGAGCTCCTACGAGCAGTACTTC.